Listed below are T cell receptor beta chains from one sample, sequenced in a study of blood T cell repertoires in COVID-19. Clones were sequenced by immunoSEQ multiplex PCR, and TCRdb holds only the in-frame ones, with some missing. This table has about 100,000 clones, 80% appearing once. Sequencing was done on a sample of peripheral blood. Receptors originate from a woman between 65 and 79 years old with acute or convalescent COVID-19. Each CDR3 is given with its conserved first and last residue. The D gene is left open where the match is weak. Clone size appears in some rows only: once, few, many, or a class for an expanded clone.

J gene,V gene,clone size,D gene,CDR3 protein,CDR3 DNA
TRBJ1-1,TRBV5-4,.,TRBD1,CASSLGGGQGAGNTEAFF,TGTGCCAGCAGCTTGGGAGGGGGACAGGGGGCAGGGAACACTGAAGCTTTCTTT
TRBJ2-5,TRBV28,.,TRBD2,CASSYGGGETQYF,TGTGCCAGCAGTTACGGGGGGGGAGAGACCCAGTACTTC
TRBJ1-5,TRBV10-3,.,.,CAISERQSSNQPQHF,TGTGCCATCAGTGAGCGTCAGTCTAGCAATCAGCCCCAGCATTTT
TRBJ2-2,TRBV11-3,.,.,CASSLGGPDTGELFF,TGTGCCAGCAGCCTCGGGGGGCCCGACACCGGGGAGCTGTTTTTT
TRBJ2-5,TRBV19,.,TRBD2,CASSATGLAGPQETQYF,TGTGCCAGTAGTGCAACGGGACTAGCGGGGCCCCAAGAGACCCAGTACTTC
TRBJ2-6,TRBV5-4,.,.,CASSLRGSGANVLTF,TGTGCCAGCAGCTTGCGGGGATCTGGGGCCAACGTCCTGACTTTC
TRBJ2-3,TRBV4-2,.,.,CASSQEALSTDTQYF,TGTGCCAGCAGCCAGGAGGCCCTTAGCACAGATACGCAGTATTTT
TRBJ1-5,TRBV18,few,TRBD1,CASSPGTGGSVSQPQHF,TGTGCCAGCTCACCGGGGACAGGGGGCTCGGTAAGTCAGCCCCAGCATTTT
TRBJ1-2,TRBV9,once,TRBD1,CASSAGQGTTYGYTF,TGTGCCAGCAGCGCCGGACAGGGTACTACCTATGGCTACACCTTC
TRBJ2-1,TRBV7-9,once,TRBD2,CASHFSGSYNEQFF,TGTGCCAGCCATTTTAGCGGGTCCTACAATGAGCAGTTCTTC
TRBJ1-2,TRBV4-1,.,TRBD1,CASSPIGQGSHGYTF,TGCGCCAGCAGCCCGATCGGACAGGGGAGTCATGGCTACACCTTC
TRBJ1-5,TRBV18,.,.,CASSPQGVGNQPQHF,TGTGCCAGCTCACCACAAGGGGTTGGCAATCAGCCCCAGCATTTT
TRBJ2-2,TRBV4-2,.,.,CASSQENFAGYTGELFF,TGTGCCAGCAGCCAAGAAAATTTCGCGGGGTACACCGGGGAGCTGTTTTTT